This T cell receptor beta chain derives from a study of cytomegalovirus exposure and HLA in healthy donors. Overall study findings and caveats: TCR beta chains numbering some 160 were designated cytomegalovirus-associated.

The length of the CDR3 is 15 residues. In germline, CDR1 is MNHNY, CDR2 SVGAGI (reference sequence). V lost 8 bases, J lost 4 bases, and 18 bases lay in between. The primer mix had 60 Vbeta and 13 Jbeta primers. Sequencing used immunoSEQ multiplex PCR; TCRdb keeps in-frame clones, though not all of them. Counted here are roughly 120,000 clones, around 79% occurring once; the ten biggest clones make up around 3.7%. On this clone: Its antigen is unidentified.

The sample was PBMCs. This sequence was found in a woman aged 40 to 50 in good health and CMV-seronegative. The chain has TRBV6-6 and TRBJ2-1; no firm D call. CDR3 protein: CASLLTPSSYNEQFF. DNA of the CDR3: TGTGCCAGCCTCCTTACACCCTCCAGTTACAATGAGCAGTTCTTC.